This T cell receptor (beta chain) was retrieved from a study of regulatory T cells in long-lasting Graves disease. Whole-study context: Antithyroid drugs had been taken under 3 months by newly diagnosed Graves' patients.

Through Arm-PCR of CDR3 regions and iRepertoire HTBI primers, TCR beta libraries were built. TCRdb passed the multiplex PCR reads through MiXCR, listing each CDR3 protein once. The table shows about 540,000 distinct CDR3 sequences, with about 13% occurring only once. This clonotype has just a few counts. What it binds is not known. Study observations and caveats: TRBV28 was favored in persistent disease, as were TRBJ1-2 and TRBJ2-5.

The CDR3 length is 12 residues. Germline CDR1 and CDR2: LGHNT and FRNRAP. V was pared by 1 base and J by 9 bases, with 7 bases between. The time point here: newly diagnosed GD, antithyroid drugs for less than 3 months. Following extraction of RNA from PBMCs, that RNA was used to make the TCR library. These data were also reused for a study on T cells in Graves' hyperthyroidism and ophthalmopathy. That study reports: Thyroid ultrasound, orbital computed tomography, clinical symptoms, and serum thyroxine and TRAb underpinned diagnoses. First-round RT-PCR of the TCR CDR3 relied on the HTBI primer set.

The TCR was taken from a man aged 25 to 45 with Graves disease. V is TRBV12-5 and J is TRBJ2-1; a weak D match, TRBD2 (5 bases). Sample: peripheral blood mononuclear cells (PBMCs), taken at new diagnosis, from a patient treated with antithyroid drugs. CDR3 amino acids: CASGLGGSEQFF. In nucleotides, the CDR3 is TGTGCTAGTGGTTTGGGAGGGTCTGAGCAGTTCTTC.